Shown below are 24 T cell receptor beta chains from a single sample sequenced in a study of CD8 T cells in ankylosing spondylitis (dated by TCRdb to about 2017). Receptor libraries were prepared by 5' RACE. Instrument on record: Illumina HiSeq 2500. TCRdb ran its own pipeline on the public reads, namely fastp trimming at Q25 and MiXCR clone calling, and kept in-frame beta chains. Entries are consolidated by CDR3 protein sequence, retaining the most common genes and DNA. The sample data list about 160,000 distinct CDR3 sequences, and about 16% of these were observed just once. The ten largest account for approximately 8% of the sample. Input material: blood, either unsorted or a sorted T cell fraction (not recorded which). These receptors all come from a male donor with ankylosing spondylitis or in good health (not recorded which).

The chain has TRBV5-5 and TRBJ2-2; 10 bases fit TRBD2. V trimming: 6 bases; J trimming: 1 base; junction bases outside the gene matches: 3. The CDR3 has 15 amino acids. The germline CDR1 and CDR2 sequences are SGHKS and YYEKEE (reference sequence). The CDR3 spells CASTRLAGNTGELFF. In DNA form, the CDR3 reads TGTGCCAGCACCCGACTAGCGGGGAACACCGGGGAGCTGTTTTTT.

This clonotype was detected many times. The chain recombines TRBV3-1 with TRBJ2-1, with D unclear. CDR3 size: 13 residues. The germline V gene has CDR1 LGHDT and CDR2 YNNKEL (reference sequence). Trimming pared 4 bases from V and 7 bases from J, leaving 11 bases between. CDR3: CASSPSMWNEQFF. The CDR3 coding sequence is TGTGCCAGCAGCCCGTCAATGTGGAATGAGCAGTTCTTC.

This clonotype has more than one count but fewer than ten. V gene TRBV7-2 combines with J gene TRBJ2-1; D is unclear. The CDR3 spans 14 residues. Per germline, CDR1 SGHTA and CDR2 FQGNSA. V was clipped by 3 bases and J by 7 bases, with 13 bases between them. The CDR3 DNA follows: TGTGCCAGCAGCTTTAGCCTCGGTCGGAATGAGCAGTTCTTC. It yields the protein CASSFSLGRNEQFF. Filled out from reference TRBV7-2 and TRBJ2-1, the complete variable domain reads GAGVSQSPSNKVTEKGKDVELRCDPISGHTALYWYRQSLGQGLEFLIYFQGNSAPDKSGLPSDRFSAERTGGSVSTLTIQRTQQEDSAVYLCASSFSLGRNEQFFGPGTRLTVL.

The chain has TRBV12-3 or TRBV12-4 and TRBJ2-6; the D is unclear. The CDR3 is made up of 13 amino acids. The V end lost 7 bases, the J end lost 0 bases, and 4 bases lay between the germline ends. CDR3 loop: CASKLSGANVLTF. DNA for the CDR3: TGTGCCAGCAAACTCTCTGGGGCCAACGTCCTGACTTTC.

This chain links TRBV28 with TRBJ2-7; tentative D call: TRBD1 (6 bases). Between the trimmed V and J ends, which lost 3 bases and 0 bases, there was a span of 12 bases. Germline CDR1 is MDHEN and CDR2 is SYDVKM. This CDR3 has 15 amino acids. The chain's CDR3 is CASSLRGTGSYEQYF. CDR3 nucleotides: TGTGCCAGCAGTTTGAGGGGGACCGGCTCCTACGAGCAGTACTTC.

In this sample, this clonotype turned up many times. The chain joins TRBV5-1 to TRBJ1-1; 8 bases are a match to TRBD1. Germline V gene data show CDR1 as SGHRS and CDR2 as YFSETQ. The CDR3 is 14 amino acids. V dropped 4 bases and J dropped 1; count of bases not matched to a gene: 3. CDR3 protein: CASSPGTGNTEAFF. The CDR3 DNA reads TGCGCCAGCAGCCCCGGGACAGGGAACACTGAAGCTTTCTTT.

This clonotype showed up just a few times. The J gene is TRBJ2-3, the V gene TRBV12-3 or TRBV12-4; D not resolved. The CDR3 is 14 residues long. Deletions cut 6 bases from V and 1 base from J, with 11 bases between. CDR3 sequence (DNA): TGTGCCAGCAGAATAAAGGGCCGCACAGATACGCAGTATTTT. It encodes CASRIKGRTDTQYF.

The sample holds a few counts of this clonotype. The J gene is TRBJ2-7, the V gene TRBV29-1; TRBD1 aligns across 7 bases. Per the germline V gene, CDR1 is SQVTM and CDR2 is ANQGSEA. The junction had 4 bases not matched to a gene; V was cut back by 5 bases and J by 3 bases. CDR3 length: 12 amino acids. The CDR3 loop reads CSVRRQGYEQYF. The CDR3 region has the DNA TGCAGCGTTAGAAGACAGGGCTACGAGCAGTACTTC.

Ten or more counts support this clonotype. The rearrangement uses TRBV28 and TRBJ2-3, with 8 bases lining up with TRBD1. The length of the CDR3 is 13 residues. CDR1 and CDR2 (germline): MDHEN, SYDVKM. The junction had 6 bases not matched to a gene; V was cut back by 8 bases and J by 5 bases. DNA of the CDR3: TGTGCCAGCGCAGGGGGCGCGGAAGATACGCAGTATTTT. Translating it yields CASAGGAEDTQYF.

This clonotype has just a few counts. CDR3 sequence reads: CASSPGLVYNEQFF. As DNA, the CDR3 is TGTGCCAGCAGTCCAGGACTAGTCTACAATGAGCAGTTCTTC. The genes are TRBV7-3 and TRBJ2-1, with TRBD2 matching over 7 bases. V gave up 6 bases and J gave up 3 bases; unmatched junction bases: 5. Germline-derived CDR1 and CDR2 are SGHTA and FQGTGA. The CDR3 spans 14 residues. Drawing the rest from reference TRBV7-3 and TRBJ2-1, the complete variable domain is GAGVSQTPSNKVTEKGKYVELRCDPISGHTALYWYRQSLGQGPEFLIYFQGTGAADDSGLPNDRFFAVRPEGSVSTLKIQRTERGDSAVYLCASSPGLVYNEQFFGPGTRLTVL.

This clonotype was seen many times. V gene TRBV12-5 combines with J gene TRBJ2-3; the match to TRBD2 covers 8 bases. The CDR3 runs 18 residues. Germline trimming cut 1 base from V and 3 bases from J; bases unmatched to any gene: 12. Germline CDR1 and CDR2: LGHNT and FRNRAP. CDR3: CASGLGASDSGSTDTQYF. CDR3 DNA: TGTGCTAGTGGTTTGGGGGCATCGGACAGCGGGAGTACAGATACGCAGTATTTT.

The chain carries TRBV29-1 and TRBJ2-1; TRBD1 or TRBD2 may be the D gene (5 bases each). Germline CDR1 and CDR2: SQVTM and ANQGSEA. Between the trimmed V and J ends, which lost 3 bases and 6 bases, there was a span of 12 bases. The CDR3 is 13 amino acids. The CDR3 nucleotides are TGCAGCGTTGACAGGGCCGGGGTCAATGAGCAGTTCTTC. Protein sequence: CSVDRAGVNEQFF.

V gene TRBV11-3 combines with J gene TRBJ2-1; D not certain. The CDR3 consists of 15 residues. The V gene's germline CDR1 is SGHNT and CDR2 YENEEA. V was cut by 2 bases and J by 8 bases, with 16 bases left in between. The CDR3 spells CASSLSFGQSHEQFF. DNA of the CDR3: TGTGCCAGCAGCTTAAGTTTTGGCCAGTCCCATGAGCAGTTCTTC.

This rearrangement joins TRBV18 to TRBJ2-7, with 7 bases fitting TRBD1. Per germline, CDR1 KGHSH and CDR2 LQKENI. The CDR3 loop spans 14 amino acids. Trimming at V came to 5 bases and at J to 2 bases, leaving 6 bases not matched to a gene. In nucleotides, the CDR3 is TGTGCCAGCTCAGCTTCGACAGGGACCTACGAGCAGTACTTC. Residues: CASSASTGTYEQYF.

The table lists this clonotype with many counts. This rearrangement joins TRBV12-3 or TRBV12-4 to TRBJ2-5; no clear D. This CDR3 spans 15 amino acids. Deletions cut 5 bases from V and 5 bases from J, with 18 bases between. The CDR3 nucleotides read TGTGCCAGCAGTCCTCCGATGACCCTGGGGGAGACCCAGTACTTC. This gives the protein CASSPPMTLGETQYF.

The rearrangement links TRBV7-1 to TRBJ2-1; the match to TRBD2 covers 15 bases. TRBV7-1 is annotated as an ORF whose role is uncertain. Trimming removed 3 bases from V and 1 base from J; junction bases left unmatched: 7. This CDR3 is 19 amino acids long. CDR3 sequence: CASSSRTSGRAGSYNEQFF. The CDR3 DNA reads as TGTGCCAGCAGCTCCAGGACTAGCGGGAGGGCCGGGTCCTACAATGAGCAGTTCTTC.

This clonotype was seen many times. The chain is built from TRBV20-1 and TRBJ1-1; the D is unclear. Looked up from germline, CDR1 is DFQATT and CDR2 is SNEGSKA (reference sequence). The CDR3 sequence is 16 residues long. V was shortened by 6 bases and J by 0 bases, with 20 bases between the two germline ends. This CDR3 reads CSALEVEGRMNTEAFF. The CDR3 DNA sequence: TGCAGTGCCCTCGAGGTAGAGGGTCGCATGAACACTGAAGCTTTCTTT.

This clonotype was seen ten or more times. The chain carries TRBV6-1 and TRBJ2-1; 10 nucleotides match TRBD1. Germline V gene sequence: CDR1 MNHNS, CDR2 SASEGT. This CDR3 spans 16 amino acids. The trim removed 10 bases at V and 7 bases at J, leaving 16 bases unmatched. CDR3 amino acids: CATAPQGQGSGNEQFF. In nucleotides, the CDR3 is TGTGCCACCGCTCCTCAGGGACAGGGGTCTGGGAATGAGCAGTTCTTC.

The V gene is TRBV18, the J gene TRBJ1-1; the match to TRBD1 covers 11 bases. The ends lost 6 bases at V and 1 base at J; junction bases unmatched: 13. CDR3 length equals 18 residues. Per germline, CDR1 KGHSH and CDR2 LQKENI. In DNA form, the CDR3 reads TGTGCCAGCTCCCTTATTAGGACAGGGGGCCTTAAGAACACTGAAGCTTTCTTT. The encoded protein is CASSLIRTGGLKNTEAFF.

CDR3 bases: TGTGCCAGTATCAGGACTAGCGGGGCGACCCAGTACTTC. Its protein product is CASIRTSGATQYF. The chain joins TRBV6-1 to TRBJ2-5; TRBD2 agrees at 12 bases. This CDR3 spans 13 amino acids. Germline V CDR1 and CDR2: MNHNS, SASEGT. The junction had 6 bases not matched to a gene; V was cut back by 9 bases and J by 7 bases.

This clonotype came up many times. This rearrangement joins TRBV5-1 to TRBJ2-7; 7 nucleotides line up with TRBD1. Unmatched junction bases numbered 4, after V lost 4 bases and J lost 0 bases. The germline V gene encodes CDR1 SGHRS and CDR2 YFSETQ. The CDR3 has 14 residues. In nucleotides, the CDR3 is TGCGCCAGCAGCCCAGGGGACAGCTCCTACGAGCAGTACTTC. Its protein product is CASSPGDSSYEQYF.

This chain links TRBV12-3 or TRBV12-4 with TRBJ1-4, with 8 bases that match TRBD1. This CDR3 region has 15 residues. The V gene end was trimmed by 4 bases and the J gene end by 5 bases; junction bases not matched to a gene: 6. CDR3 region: CASSWGTGRNEKLFF. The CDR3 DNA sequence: TGTGCCAGCAGTTGGGGGACAGGACGCAATGAAAAACTGTTTTTT.

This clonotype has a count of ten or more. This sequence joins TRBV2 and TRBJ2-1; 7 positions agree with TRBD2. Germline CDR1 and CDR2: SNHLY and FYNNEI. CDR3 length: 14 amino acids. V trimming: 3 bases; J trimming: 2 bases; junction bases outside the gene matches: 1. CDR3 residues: CASSDLAAYNEQFF. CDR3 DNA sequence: TGTGCCAGCAGTGATCTAGCGGCCTACAATGAGCAGTTCTTC.

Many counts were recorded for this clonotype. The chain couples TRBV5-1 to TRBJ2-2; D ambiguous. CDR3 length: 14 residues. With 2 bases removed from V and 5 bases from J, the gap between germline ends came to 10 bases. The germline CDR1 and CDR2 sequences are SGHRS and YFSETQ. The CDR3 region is CASSFLGDTGELFF. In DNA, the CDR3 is TGCGCCAGCAGCTTCCTGGGTGATACCGGGGAGCTGTTTTTT.